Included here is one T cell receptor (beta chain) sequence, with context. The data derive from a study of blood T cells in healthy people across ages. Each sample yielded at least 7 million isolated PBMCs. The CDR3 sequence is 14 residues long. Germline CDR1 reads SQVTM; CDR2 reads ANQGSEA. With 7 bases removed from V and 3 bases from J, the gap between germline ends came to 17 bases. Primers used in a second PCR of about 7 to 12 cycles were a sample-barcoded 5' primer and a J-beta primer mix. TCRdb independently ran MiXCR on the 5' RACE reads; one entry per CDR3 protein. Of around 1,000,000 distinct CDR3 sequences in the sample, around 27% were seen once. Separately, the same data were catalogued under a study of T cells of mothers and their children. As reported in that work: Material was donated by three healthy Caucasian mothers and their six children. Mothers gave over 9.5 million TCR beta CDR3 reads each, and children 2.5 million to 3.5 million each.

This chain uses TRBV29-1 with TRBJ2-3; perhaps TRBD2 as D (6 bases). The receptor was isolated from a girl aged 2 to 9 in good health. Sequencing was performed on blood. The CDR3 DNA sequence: TGCAGCGCCGGCGGGACGTTTGGGACAGATACGCAGTATTTT. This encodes CSAGGTFGTDTQYF.